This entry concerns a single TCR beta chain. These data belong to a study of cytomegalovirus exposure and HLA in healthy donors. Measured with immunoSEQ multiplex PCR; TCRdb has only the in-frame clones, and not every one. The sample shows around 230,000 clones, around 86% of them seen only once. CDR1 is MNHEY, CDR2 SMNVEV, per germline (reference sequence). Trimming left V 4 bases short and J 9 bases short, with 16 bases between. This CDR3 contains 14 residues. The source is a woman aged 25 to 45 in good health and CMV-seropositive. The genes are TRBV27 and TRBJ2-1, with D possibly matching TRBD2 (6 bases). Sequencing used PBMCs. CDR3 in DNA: TGTGCCAGCAGTTCTCCGCTCCGGGGGTCTGAGCAGTTCTTC. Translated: CASSSPLRGSEQFF.